The rows below give T cell receptor beta chains drawn from one sample of a study of T cells in localized non-small cell lung cancer. TCRdb keeps only in-frame clones here, not all; method: immunoSEQ multiplex PCR. The sample lists approximately 45,000 clones, around 81% seen once, with 17% in the top ten. This material consisted of peripheral blood mononuclear cells, taken before any cancer treatment. These receptors came from a man between 40 and 70 years old with stage III lung adenocarcinoma. The CDR3 runs from the conserved cysteine through the conserved F or W. D genes are given only for firm matches. The listing skips clone size in some rows; elsewhere it reads once, few, many or a size class.

cdr3_nt	cdr3_aa	clone_size	j_call	v_call	cdr3_length	d_call
TGTGCCTGGAGTGGCGTGGAGCAAGAGACCCAGTACTTC	CAWSGVEQETQYF	-	TRBJ2-5	TRBV30	13	-
TGTGCCAGCAGCCAACAGGGAAACACCGGGGAGCTGTTTTTT	CASSQQGNTGELFF	once	TRBJ2-2	TRBV14	14	-
TGTGCCAGCAGCAGCAGGCAGATGTTGAACATTCAGTACTTC	CASSSRQMLNIQYF	-	TRBJ2-4	TRBV6-1	14	-
TGTGCCATCAGGGAAGGGTGGGTGGAGACCCAGTACTTC	CAIREGWVETQYF	-	TRBJ2-5	TRBV10-3	13	-
TGCGCCAGCAGCTTGTCAGACTTTTATGGCTACACCTTC	CASSLSDFYGYTF	once	TRBJ1-2	TRBV5-1	13	-
TGTGCCAGTAGTTGGGGTAGCGGGGGCAATCAGCCCCAGCATTTT	CASSWGSGGNQPQHF	-	TRBJ1-5	TRBV19	15	-
TGTGCCAGCAGCGTAGAGGGACTAGCGTACAATGAGCAGTTCTTC	CASSVEGLAYNEQFF	-	TRBJ2-1	TRBV9	15	TRBD2
TGTGCCAGCAGTTATAGCGGGGGCACACGGGGTTCACCCCTCCACTTT	CASSYSGGTRGSPLHF	-	TRBJ1-6	TRBV6-9	16	-
TGTGCCAGCAGCGTTATAGCATCTGGGACAGGGGGCTTTTCTCAAGAGACCCAGTACTTC	CASSVIASGTGGFSQETQYF	-	TRBJ2-5	TRBV7-6	20	TRBD1
TGCGCCAGCAGCTTCAACCGGGCAGCGGAAGCTTTCTTT	CASSFNRAAEAFF	-	TRBJ1-1	TRBV5-1	13	-
TGCAGCGTTGCTGGACAGGGGGCCGGGGAGCTGTTTTTT	CSVAGQGAGELFF	-	TRBJ2-2	TRBV29-1	13	TRBD1
TGTGCCAGCAGCCAAGTAGCGAACGGGGGGAGCTCCTACGAGCAGTACTTC	CASSQVANGGSSYEQYF	-	TRBJ2-7	TRBV4-2	17	TRBD2
TGCGCCAGCACGGGGGGGCTCGGCGATGAGCAGTTCTTC	CASTGGLGDEQFF	-	TRBJ2-1	TRBV5-1	13	TRBD2
TGTGCCAGCAGCTTAAAAGGACAGGGGGACGAGCAGTACTTC	CASSLKGQGDEQYF	few	TRBJ2-7	TRBV7-2	14	TRBD1
TGTGCCAGCAGGGCGGATCAGGGGCGACCCCAGCATTTT	CASRADQGRPQHF	-	TRBJ1-5	TRBV2	13	-
TGCGCCAGCAGGGGACAGCCGAACACCGGGGAGCTGTTTTTT	CASRGQPNTGELFF	-	TRBJ2-2	TRBV10-1	14	TRBD1
TGCGCCAGCAGCCCCTTAGCAGCAGCCATTACAAACTATGGCTACACCTTC	CASSPLAAAITNYGYTF	-	TRBJ1-2	TRBV4-1	17	-
TGTGCCTGGGGAGCGGGACTAAACACCGGGGAGCTGTTTTTT	CAWGAGLNTGELFF	-	TRBJ2-2	TRBV30	14	TRBD2
TGCAGCGTTGAAGCCCCGGGGGCTTATGGCTACACCTTC	CSVEAPGAYGYTF	-	TRBJ1-2	TRBV29-1	13	-
TGTGCCAGCAGCTTAGACCGATTCTCTGGAAACACCATATATTTT	CASSLDRFSGNTIYF	-	TRBJ1-3	TRBV7-8	15	-
TGTGCCAGCAGCTTAGGAGAGAGCTCCTACAATGAGCAGTTCTTC	CASSLGESSYNEQFF	-	TRBJ2-1	TRBV11-3	15	-
TGTGCCAGCAGCTCCCCGAGCGGGGGGCGGGGTGAGGGAGGCCCAGTTGGCTCCTACAATGAGCAGTTCTTC	CASSSPSGGRGEGGPVGSYNEQFF	few	TRBJ2-1	TRBV7-1	24	TRBD2
TGCGCCAGCTATCGCCCGGGACAGTCCTCCTACGAGCAGTACTTC	CASYRPGQSSYEQYF	-	TRBJ2-7	TRBV23-1	15	TRBD1